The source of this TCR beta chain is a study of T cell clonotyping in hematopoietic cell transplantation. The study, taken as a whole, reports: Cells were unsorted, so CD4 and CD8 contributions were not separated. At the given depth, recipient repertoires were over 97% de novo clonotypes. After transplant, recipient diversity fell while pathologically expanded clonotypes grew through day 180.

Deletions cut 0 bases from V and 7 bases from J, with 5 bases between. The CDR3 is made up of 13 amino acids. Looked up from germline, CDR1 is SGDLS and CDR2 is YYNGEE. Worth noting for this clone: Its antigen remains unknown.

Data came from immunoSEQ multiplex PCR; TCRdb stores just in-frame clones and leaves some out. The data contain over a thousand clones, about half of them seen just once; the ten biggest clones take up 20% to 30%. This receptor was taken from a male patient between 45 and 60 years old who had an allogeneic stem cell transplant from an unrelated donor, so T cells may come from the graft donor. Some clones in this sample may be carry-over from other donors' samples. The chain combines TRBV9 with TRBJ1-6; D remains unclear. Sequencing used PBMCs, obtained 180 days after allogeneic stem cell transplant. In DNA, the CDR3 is TGTGCCAGCAGCGTAGCAACGAATTCACCCCTCCACTTT. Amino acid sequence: CASSVATNSPLHF.